This is a list of T cell receptor beta chains from one sample in a study of blood T cell repertoires in COVID-19. TCRdb keeps only in-frame clones here, not all; method: immunoSEQ multiplex PCR. The sample has about 37,000 clones; around 90% are singletons. Sequencing used peripheral blood. The receptors were gathered from a human donor in a cohort sampled during active COVID-19. CDR3s include the opening cysteine and the closing phenylalanine or tryptophan. A D gene is named only where the DNA matches it firmly. Some rows have no size entry. The others give once, few or many, or a class for an expanded clone.

size	J	D	V	DNA	CDR3
once	TRBJ2-1	.	TRBV7-6	TGTGCCAGCAGCTTAGAGGTTGGCAGGGTAGGCAATGAGCAGTTCTTC	CASSLEVGRVGNEQFF
.	TRBJ2-2	TRBD2	TRBV11-2	TGTGCCAGCAGCCAAACCGGGACTAGCGGGTCTCTAACTACCGGGGAGCTGTTTTTT	CASSQTGTSGSLTTGELFF
.	TRBJ2-7	.	TRBV12-3/TRBV12-4	TGTGCCAGCAGTCGCGCGGTTTCCTACGAGCAGTACTTC	CASSRAVSYEQYF
.	TRBJ1-2	.	TRBV30	TGTGCCTGGAGTGGACGGACTATGAGGAACTATGGCTACACCTTC	CAWSGRTMRNYGYTF
.	TRBJ1-4	.	TRBV6-5	TGTGCCAGCAGTTGGGCCGGTGGTGCAACTAATGAAAAACTGTTTTTT	CASSWAGGATNEKLFF
.	TRBJ2-5	.	TRBV19	TGTGCCAGTAGTATTTTCTGGGGAGAAGGGAGGGAGACCCAGTACTTC	CASSIFWGEGRETQYF
.	TRBJ1-3	TRBD1	TRBV6-6	TGTGCCAGCAGTTACTACCAGGGGGCGGGCGGAAACACCATATATTTT	CASSYYQGAGGNTIYF
.	TRBJ2-2	TRBD2	TRBV13	TGTGCCAGCAGGCCTAGCGGACCGAACACCGGGGAGCTGTTTTTT	CASRPSGPNTGELFF
once	TRBJ2-1	.	TRBV6-5	TGTGCCAGCAGTTACTGGGAGAGTGGAAGCAATGAGCAGTTCTTC	CASSYWESGSNEQFF
.	TRBJ2-5	TRBD2	TRBV6-2/TRBV6-3	TGTGCCAGCAGTTACTCGAGCGGGAAGATTCAAGAGACCCAGTACTTC	CASSYSSGKIQETQYF
.	TRBJ2-2	.	TRBV3-1/TRBV3-2	TGTGCCAGCAGCCAAGCTAACACCGGGGAGCTGTTTTTT	CASSQANTGELFF
.	TRBJ1-6	TRBD1	TRBV7-9	TGTGCCAGCAGTTACACAGGGGTTAATTCACCCCTCCACTTT	CASSYTGVNSPLHF
.	TRBJ2-1	.	TRBV30	TGTGCCTGGGAAAGGGGGTTAGCTTACAATGAGCAGTTCTTC	CAWERGLAYNEQFF
.	TRBJ1-1	TRBD1	TRBV4-2	TGTGCCAGCACGCCCCAAGACAGGGATGACACTGAAGCTTTCTTT	CASTPQDRDDTEAFF
once	TRBJ1-4	.	TRBV11-2	TGTGCCAGCAGCTTAGGACTGTCAGGGGATGGTGAAAAACTGTTTTTT	CASSLGLSGDGEKLFF
.	TRBJ1-1	.	TRBV30	TGTGCCTGGAGTGTAAGACCCACGCTGGAGCCGAAAGAAGCTTTCTTT	CAWSVRPTLEPKEAFF
.	TRBJ1-6	.	TRBV6-5	TGTGCCAGCAGGAGGGTTAATAATTCACCCCTCCACTTT	CASRRVNNSPLHF
.	TRBJ2-1	TRBD1	TRBV3-1/TRBV3-2	TGTGCCAGCAGCCAAGTCAGGGGGCATCAGTTCTTC	CASSQVRGHQFF
.	TRBJ2-3	TRBD2	TRBV4-2	TGTGCCAGCAGCCAGGCGAGCGGGGACACAGATACGCAGTATTTT	CASSQASGDTDTQYF
once	TRBJ1-1	.	TRBV5-8	TGTGCCAGCAGCTTGACCGGGAACACTGAAGCTTTCTTT	CASSLTGNTEAFF
.	TRBJ1-1	TRBD1	TRBV4-1	TGCGCCAGCAGCCAAGAAGCGGCAGGGGGTTTCACTGAAGCTTTCTTT	CASSQEAAGGFTEAFF
.	TRBJ2-6	TRBD1	TRBV5-1	TGCGCCAGCAGCAGAGACAGGGGGCGGACTGGGGCCAACGTCCTGACTTTC	CASSRDRGRTGANVLTF
.	TRBJ1-5	.	TRBV19	TGTGCCAGTACCCCGACAGCTTATAGCAATCAGCCCCAGCATTTT	CASTPTAYSNQPQHF
.	TRBJ2-1	TRBD2	TRBV27	TGTGCCAGCAGTTTCTTCGGGGGAGGGCTCTCCTACAATGAGCAGTTCTTC	CASSFFGGGLSYNEQFF
.	TRBJ2-3	TRBD2	TRBV4-2	TGTGCCAGCAGCCCCCTCCCGGGGACTAGCGGGGGGGACACAGATACGCAGTATTTT	CASSPLPGTSGGDTDTQYF
once	TRBJ2-7	TRBD1	TRBV11-2	TGTGCCAGCAGCCCAGGACAGGGGGCCTGGGACGAGCAGTACTTC	CASSPGQGAWDEQYF
.	TRBJ2-3	TRBD2	TRBV28	TGTGCCAGCAGTTTTTACGGGAGGGCCGTAGGCACAGATACGCAGTATTTT	CASSFYGRAVGTDTQYF
.	TRBJ2-5	TRBD1	TRBV5-3	TGTGCCAGAAGCGCACACCACAGGGGGCTGGAGACCCAGTACTTC	CARSAHHRGLETQYF
.	TRBJ2-3	TRBD2	TRBV5-1	TGCGCCAGCAGCCCCGGGACTAGCGGGAGGTTAGATACGCAGTATTTT	CASSPGTSGRLDTQYF
.	TRBJ2-5	.	TRBV6-6	TGTGCCAGCATTAGTACTGGGACCCAGTACTTC	CASISTGTQYF
.	TRBJ1-1	.	TRBV18	TGTGCCAGCCGGCCTCCGCAGGGGAGCACTGAAGCTTTCTTT	CASRPPQGSTEAFF
.	TRBJ2-1	TRBD2	TRBV7-2	TGTGCCAGCAGCTTAGAGCATATGCGAGGACGGGGACTAGACCAGTTCTTC	CASSLEHMRGRGLDQFF
.	TRBJ2-6	.	TRBV30	TGTGCCTGCCAACGGACAGAATCTGGGGCCAACGTCCTGACTTTC	CACQRTESGANVLTF
.	TRBJ1-3	TRBD1	TRBV5-1	TGCGCCAGCAGCTTGGAGGGGGCAAAAGGAAACACCATATATTTT	CASSLEGAKGNTIYF
.	TRBJ2-6	.	TRBV18	TGTGCCAGCTCACCGCAGGGGACGGCCAACGTCCTGACTTTC	CASSPQGTANVLTF
.	TRBJ1-5	TRBD1	TRBV11-2	TGTGCCAGCAGCCTTGGACAGGGACCCAATCAGCCCCAGCATTTT	CASSLGQGPNQPQHF
.	TRBJ1-2	.	TRBV7-2	TGTGCCAGCAGCATGGCGGCAGCTAACTATGGCTACACCTTC	CASSMAAANYGYTF
.	TRBJ1-2	TRBD1	TRBV27	TGTGCCAGCAGCTCGGGACAGGGGTCCGGACTGCTTAACTATGGCTACACCTTC	CASSSGQGSGLLNYGYTF
once	TRBJ2-6	.	TRBV29-1	TGCAGCGTTGAAGGCGCAACAGGAGACGGGGCCAACGTCCTGACTTTC	CSVEGATGDGANVLTF
.	TRBJ2-5	.	TRBV14	TGTGCCAGCAGCCCCCGACTCCAAGAGACCCAGTACTTC	CASSPRLQETQYF
.	TRBJ1-2	TRBD1	TRBV11-2	TGTGCCAGCAGCTTAAGTCGGGCAGGGGGAAGGTCTGGCTACACCTTC	CASSLSRAGGRSGYTF
few	TRBJ2-5	.	TRBV5-1	TGCGCCAGCAGCCCGAGGTCCCTGGGAGAAGAGACCCAGTACTTC	CASSPRSLGEETQYF
.	TRBJ2-7	.	TRBV5-1	TGCGCCAGCGCCTCGAATTCTAACTCCTACGAGCAGTACTTC	CASASNSNSYEQYF
.	TRBJ2-3	TRBD1	TRBV19	TGTGCCAGTAGCCTTCAGGACAGGGGGACAGATACGCAGTATTTT	CASSLQDRGTDTQYF